The clone carrying this T cell receptor beta chain was detected a few times. Its specificity is not known. A much larger clone sits a single nucleotide away, making a read error possible. The V end was cut by 6 bases, the J end by 0 bases, with 8 bases between. This CDR3 has 14 residues. CDR1 is MRHNA, CDR2 SNTAGT, per germline. RNA transcripts yielded amplified TCR beta CDR3 regions. HTBI primers drove first-round RT-PCR of the TCR CDR3. TCRdb re-called the multiplex PCR reads through MiXCR, storing one row per CDR3 protein. The profile covers about 760,000 distinct CDR3 sequences, with over 35% appearing a single time and less than 40% taken by the ten largest. The data originate from a study of T cells in Graves' hyperthyroidism and ophthalmopathy. Stability of Graves' hyperthyroidism was defined as absent ophthalmopathy progression within 18 months. Exclusion criteria comprised uncontrolled infection, other autoimmune disease, pregnancy or lactation.

Study-wide results and caveats: Most thyroid clonotypes expanded above 0.001 were also detected in blood.

Sequencing input: blood. This rearrangement joins TRBV6-4 to TRBJ1-4; D might be TRBD1 (5 bases). The source of this sequence is a woman aged 40 to 55 with Graves' hyperthyroidism. CDR3 nucleotides: TGTGCCAGCAGGGTGACAGCAACTAATGAAAAACTGTTTTTT. This sequence encodes CASRVTATNEKLFF.